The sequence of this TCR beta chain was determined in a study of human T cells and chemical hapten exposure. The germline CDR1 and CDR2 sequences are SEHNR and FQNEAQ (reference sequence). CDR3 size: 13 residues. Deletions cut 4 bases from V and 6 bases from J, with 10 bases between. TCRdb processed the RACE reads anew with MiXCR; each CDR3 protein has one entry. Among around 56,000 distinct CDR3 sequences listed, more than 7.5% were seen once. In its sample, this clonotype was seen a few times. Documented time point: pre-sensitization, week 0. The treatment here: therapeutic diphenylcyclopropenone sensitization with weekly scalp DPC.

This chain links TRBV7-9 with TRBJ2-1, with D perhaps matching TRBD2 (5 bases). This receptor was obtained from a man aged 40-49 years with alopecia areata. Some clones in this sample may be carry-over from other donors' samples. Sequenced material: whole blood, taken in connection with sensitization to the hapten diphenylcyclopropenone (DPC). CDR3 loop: CASSSGLINEQFF. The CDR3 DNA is TGTGCCAGCAGCTCCGGACTCATCAATGAGCAGTTCTTC. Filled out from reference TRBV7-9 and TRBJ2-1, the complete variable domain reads DTGVSQNPRHKITKRGQNVTFRCDPISEHNRLYWYRQTLGQGPEFLTYFQNEAQLEKSRLLSDRFSAERPKGSFSTLEIQRTEQGDSAMYLCASSSGLINEQFFGPGTRLTVL.